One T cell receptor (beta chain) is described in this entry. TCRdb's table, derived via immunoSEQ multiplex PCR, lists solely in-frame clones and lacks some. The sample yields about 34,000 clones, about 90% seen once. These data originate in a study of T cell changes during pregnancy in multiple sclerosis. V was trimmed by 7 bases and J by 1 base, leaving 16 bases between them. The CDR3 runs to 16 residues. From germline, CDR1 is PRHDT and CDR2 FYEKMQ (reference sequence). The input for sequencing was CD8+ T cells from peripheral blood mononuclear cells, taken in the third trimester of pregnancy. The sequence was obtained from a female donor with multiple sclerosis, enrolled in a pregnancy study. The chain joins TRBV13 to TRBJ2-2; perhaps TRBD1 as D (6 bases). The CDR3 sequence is CASNPGLQGNTGELFF. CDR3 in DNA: TGTGCCAGCAACCCCGGCTTACAGGGGAACACCGGGGAGCTGTTTTTT. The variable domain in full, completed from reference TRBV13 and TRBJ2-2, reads AAGVIQSPRHLIKEKRETATLKCYPIPRHDTVYWYQQGPGQDPQFLISFYEKMQSDKGSIPDRFSAQQFSDYHSELNMSSLELGDSALYFCASNPGLQGNTGELFFGEGSRLTVL.